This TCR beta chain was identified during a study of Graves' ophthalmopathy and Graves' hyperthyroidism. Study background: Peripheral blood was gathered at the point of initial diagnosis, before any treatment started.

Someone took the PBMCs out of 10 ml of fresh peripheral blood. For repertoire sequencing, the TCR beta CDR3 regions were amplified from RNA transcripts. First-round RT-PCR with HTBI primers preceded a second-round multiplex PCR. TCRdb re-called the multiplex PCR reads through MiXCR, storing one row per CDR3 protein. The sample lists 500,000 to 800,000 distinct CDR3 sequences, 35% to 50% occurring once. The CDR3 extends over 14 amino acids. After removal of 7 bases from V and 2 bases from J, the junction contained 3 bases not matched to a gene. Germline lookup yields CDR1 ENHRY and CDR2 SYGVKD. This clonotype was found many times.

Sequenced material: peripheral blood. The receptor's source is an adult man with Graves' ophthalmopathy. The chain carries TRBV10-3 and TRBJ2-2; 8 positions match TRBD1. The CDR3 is CAIMTGANTGELFF. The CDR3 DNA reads TGTGCCATCATGACAGGGGCTAACACCGGGGAGCTGTTTTTT.